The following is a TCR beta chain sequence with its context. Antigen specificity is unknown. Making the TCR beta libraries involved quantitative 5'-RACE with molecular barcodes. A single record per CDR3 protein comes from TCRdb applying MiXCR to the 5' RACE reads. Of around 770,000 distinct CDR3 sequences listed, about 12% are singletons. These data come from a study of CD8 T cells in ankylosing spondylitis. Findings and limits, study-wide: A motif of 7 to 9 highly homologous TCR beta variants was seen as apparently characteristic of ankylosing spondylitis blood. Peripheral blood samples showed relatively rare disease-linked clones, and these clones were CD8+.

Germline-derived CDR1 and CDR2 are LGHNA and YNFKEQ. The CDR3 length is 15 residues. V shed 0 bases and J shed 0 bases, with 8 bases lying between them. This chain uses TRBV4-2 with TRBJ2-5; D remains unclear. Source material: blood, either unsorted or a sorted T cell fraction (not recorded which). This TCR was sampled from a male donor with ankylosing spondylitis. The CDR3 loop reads CASSQDAAYQETQYF. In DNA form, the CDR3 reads TGTGCCAGCAGCCAAGACGCAGCCTACCAAGAGACCCAGTACTTC.